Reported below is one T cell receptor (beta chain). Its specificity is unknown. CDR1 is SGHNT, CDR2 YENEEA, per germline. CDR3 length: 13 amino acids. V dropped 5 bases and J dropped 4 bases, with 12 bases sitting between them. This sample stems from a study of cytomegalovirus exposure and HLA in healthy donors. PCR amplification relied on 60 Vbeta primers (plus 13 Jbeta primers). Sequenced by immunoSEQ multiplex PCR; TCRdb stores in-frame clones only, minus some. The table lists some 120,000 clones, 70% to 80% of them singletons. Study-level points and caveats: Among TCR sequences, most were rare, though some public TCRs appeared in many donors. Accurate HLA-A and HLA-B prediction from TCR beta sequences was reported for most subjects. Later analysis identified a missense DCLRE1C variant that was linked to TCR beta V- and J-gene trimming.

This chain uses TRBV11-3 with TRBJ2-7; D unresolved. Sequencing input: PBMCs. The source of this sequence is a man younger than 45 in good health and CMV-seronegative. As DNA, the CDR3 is TGTGCCAGCAGCCACGGGTACCTATACGAGCAGTACTTC. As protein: CASSHGYLYEQYF.